The 15 T cell receptor beta chains listed next were all sequenced from one sample in a study of shared clonotypes between healthy human individuals. The table came from immunoSEQ multiplex PCR; TCRdb's copy has only in-frame clones and leaves some out. The table includes about 2.3 million clones, under 95% detected once. Sequences were obtained from naive CD4+ T cells from PBMCs. Subset denoted: CD45RA+ positively selected. The receptor source for this set is a man between 18 and 29 years old in good health. Some clones in this sample may be carry-over from other donors' samples.

V and J are TRBV6-1 and TRBJ2-7; no definite D call. V lost 8 bases and J 2 bases, leaving 7 bases between the germline ends. This CDR3 spans 11 amino acids. The germline gives CDR1 MNHNS, CDR2 SASEGT. In nucleotides, the CDR3 is TGTGCCAGCTTCACTCCCTACGAGCAGTACTTC. This translates into CASFTPYEQYF.

This chain joins TRBV27 and TRBJ2-7; D assignment may be TRBD1 or TRBD2 (6 bases each). V lost 1 base, J lost 9 bases, and 19 bases lay in between. Germline values: CDR1 MNHEY, CDR2 SMNVEV (reference sequence). This CDR3 spans 15 amino acids. In DNA, the CDR3 is TGTGCCAGCAGTTTATATACCACGGGGGCCGACGGGCAGTACTTC. Its translation is CASSLYTTGADGQYF.

This clone was observed a single time. V and J are TRBV28 and TRBJ1-1; 12 bases line up with TRBD1. The CDR3 is 14 residues long. V trimming: 6 bases; J trimming: 10 bases; junction bases outside the gene matches: 9. Germline CDR1 and CDR2: MDHEN and SYDVKM. The CDR3 protein is CASSHLRDRGRAFF. The CDR3, as DNA: TGTGCCAGCAGCCACCTCCGGGACAGGGGGCGAGCTTTCTTT.

CDR3 amino acids: CASSLPGSNQPQHF. The CDR3, as DNA: TGTGCCAGCAGCCTACCAGGTAGCAATCAGCCCCAGCATTTT. The J gene is TRBJ1-5, the V gene TRBV7-9; unclear D gene. The CDR3 consists of 14 residues. The V and J ends lost 5 bases and 0 bases respectively, with 8 bases between them. CDR1 is SEHNR and CDR2 is FQNEAQ in the germline V gene (reference sequence).

DNA of the CDR3: TGCGCCAGCAGCTTATGGGGGATGAACACTGAAGCTTTCTTT. It codes for CASSLWGMNTEAFF. The gene calls are TRBV5-1 and TRBJ1-1; possibly TRBD1 for D (5 bases). CDR1 and CDR2 (germline): SGHRS, YFSETQ. Trimming shortened V by 2 bases and J by 0 bases, and 8 bases separated the two germline ends. The length of the CDR3 is 14 residues.

CDR3 protein: CASSDHTGNTGELFF. CDR3 nucleotides: TGTGCCAGCAGTGACCATACAGGGAACACCGGGGAGCTGTTTTTT. The rearrangement joins TRBV6-1 to TRBJ2-2, with a weak D call TRBD1 (5 bases). The CDR3 is made up of 15 amino acids. CDR1 and CDR2 from the germline V gene are MNHNS and SASEGT. V lost 3 bases and J 1 base, leaving 9 bases between the germline ends.

The genes are TRBV2 and TRBJ1-4; D not certain. Per the germline V gene, CDR1 is SNHLY and CDR2 is FYNNEI. This CDR3 contains 14 residues. With 5 bases removed from V and 3 bases from J, the gap between germline ends came to 10 bases. CDR3 loop: CASSSLLSNEKLFF. The CDR3 DNA reads as TGTGCCAGCAGTTCGTTGTTATCTAATGAAAAACTGTTTTTT.

V and J are TRBV7-2 and TRBJ2-7; TRBD2 agrees at 8 bases. This CDR3 has 16 residues. In germline, CDR1 is SGHTA, CDR2 FQGNSA. J lost 7 bases, V lost 7 bases, and 18 bases had no gene match. CDR3 sequence: CASTDQAGGPLGEQYF. The CDR3, as DNA: TGTGCCAGCACCGATCAGGCGGGAGGCCCACTGGGGGAGCAGTACTTC. The variable domain in full, with the rest retrieved from reference TRBV7-2 and TRBJ2-7, is GAGVSQSPSNKVTEKGKDVELRCDPISGHTALYWYRQSLGQGLEFLIYFQGNSAPDKSGLPSDRFSAERTGGSVSTLTIQRTQQEDSAVYLCASTDQAGGPLGEQYFGPGTRLTVT.

This clone was seen just once. This chain's CDR3 is CASSLVQGAQTDTQYF. Written as DNA, the CDR3 is TGTGCCAGCAGTTTAGTCCAGGGGGCGCAGACAGATACGCAGTATTTT. The V call is TRBV28, the J call TRBJ2-3, with TRBD1 matching 8 bases. The V gene end was trimmed by 2 bases and the J gene end by 3 bases; junction bases not matched to a gene: 7. Germline-derived CDR1 and CDR2 are MDHEN and SYDVKM. The length of the CDR3 is 16 residues.

This clone has just one count. The chain recombines TRBV5-6 with TRBJ1-1; a possible D gene is TRBD1 (6 bases). This CDR3 is built from 14 residues. Trimming took off 3 bases at V and 6 bases at J, with 15 bases between the two ends. The germline gives CDR1 SGHDT, CDR2 YYEEEE. The CDR3 loop is CASSSGQPGAEAFF. The CDR3 nucleotides are TGTGCCAGCAGCTCAGGACAGCCTGGGGCTGAAGCTTTCTTT.

This chain uses TRBV30 with TRBJ2-3, with D maybe TRBD1 (5 bases). The CDR3 is 14 amino acids. Germline CDR1 and CDR2: GTSNPN and SVGIG (reference sequence). V was pared by 2 bases and J by 2 bases, with 11 bases between. DNA of the CDR3: TGTGCCTGGAGTTCGAAGGGGAACACAGATACGCAGTATTTT. It translates to CAWSSKGNTDTQYF. Based on the CDR3 plus reference TRBV30 and TRBJ2-3, the full variable domain is SQTIHQWPATLVQPVGSPLSLECTVEGTSNPNLYWYRQAAGRGLQLLFYSVGIGQISSEVPQNLSASRPQDRQFILSSKKLLLSDSGFYLCAWSSKGNTDTQYFGPGTRLTVL.

V is TRBV5-1 and J is TRBJ1-5; the match to TRBD1 covers 9 bases. Losses at the gene ends were 4 bases for V and 0 bases for J; bases not matched to a gene: 8. Germline CDR1 SGHRS, CDR2 YFSETQ. The CDR3 consists of 17 residues. The CDR3 here is CASSTGQGDGSNQPQHF. In DNA, the CDR3 is TGCGCCAGCAGCACGGGACAGGGCGACGGTAGCAATCAGCCCCAGCATTTT.

The chain employs TRBV7-9 and TRBJ2-1; the match to TRBD2 covers 10 bases. With V trimmed by 2 bases and J by 6 bases, 4 bases remained unmatched. The CDR3 has 15 amino acids. CDR1 is SEHNR and CDR2 is FQNEAQ in the germline V gene (reference sequence). The DNA of the CDR3 is TGTGCCAGCAGCTTATGGACTAGCGGAACCAATGAGCAGTTCTTC. Its translation: CASSLWTSGTNEQFF.

The gene calls are TRBV6-5 and TRBJ1-1; D is unclear. V lost 7 bases and J lost 6, with 9 bases in between. Per germline, CDR1 MNHEY and CDR2 SVGAGI. This CDR3 is 11 amino acids long. The CDR3: CASNYGAEAFF. CDR3 coding DNA: TGTGCCAGCAACTATGGGGCTGAAGCTTTCTTT.

A single count supports this clone. The same CDR3 arises from other DNA sequences in this sample as well. V usage is TRBV20-1 and J usage is TRBJ1-2; a possible D gene is TRBD1 (5 bases). Germline loops: CDR1 DFQATT, CDR2 SNEGSKA (reference sequence). The CDR3 has 10 residues. V was cut by 3 bases and J by 8 bases, with 7 bases left in between. The CDR3 reads CSASRDGYTF. Here the CDR3 DNA reads TGCAGTGCTAGCAGGGACGGCTACACCTTC.